These 4 T cell receptor beta chains originate from one sample sequenced in a study of Ad26.COV2.S vaccination and SARS-CoV-2 variants (dated by TCRdb to about 2021). Libraries were prepared through the immunoSEQ multiplex PCR assay. Held by TCRdb, this immuneACCESS table contains in-frame sequences only and omits some clones. Under half of the omission traces to an unresolved V gene where checked; the cause of the rest is unknown. In this sample the table shows more than 300,000 clones, around 85% of which occur a single time. The ten most abundant clones make up approximately 2% of the sample. The treatment or condition label of this sample denotes: about 20 received Ad26.COV2.S at low or high dose, single or two shots; about 5 received placebo; per-sample allocation not given. For vaccine and placebo recipients, repertoires were sequenced using samples collected on day 63 after the first injection.

The material was peripheral blood, obtained in a trial of Ad26.COV2.S vaccine versus placebo. All receptors derive from a person between 18 and 65 years old who received the Ad26.COV2.S COVID-19 vaccine or a placebo.

This sequence joins TRBV7-2 and TRBJ2-5, with 12 positions matching TRBD2. Germline V gene sequence: CDR1 SGHTA, CDR2 FQGNSA. CDR3 size: 14 residues. V lost 6 bases and J lost 5; bases outside the gene matches: 4. This chain's CDR3 is CASRRTSGMETQYF. DNA of the CDR3: TGTGCCAGCAGGCGGACTAGCGGGATGGAGACCCAGTACTTC.

The chain uses TRBV4-1 and TRBJ2-1; 9 bases map to TRBD2. The CDR3 totals 15 residues. Losses at the gene ends were 2 bases for V and 6 bases for J; bases not matched to a gene: 5. The germline V gene has CDR1 MGHRA and CDR2 YSYEKL. CDR3 residues: CASSQSGGRLNEQFF. The CDR3 DNA reads TGCGCCAGCAGCCAAAGCGGGGGGCGCCTCAATGAGCAGTTCTTC.

V usage is TRBV2 and J usage is TRBJ2-1, with TRBD1 matching 7 bases. The CDR3 is 16 residues long. CDR1 is SNHLY, CDR2 FYNNEI, per germline. The J segment lost 2 bases and the V segment lost 5 bases, leaving 9 bases of the junction unmatched. Here the CDR3 reads CASSPDRVGTYNEQFF. The CDR3 nucleotides read TGTGCCAGCAGTCCCGACAGGGTGGGGACCTACAATGAGCAGTTCTTC. The full variable domain, rest sourced from reference TRBV2 and TRBJ2-1, is EPEVTQTPSHQVTQMGQEVILRCVPISNHLYFYWYRQILGQKVEFLVSFYNNEISEKSEIFDDQFSVERPDGSNFTLKIRSTKLEDSAMYFCASSPDRVGTYNEQFFGPGTRLTVL.

This clone appeared once. The chain combines TRBV9 with TRBJ1-6; D remains unclear. Per the germline V gene, CDR1 is SGDLS and CDR2 is YYNGEE. V lost 0 bases and J lost 6, with 10 bases in between. The CDR3 is made up of 15 amino acids. The CDR3 here is CASSVEGSGNSPLHF. Written as DNA, the CDR3 is TGTGCCAGCAGCGTAGAGGGTTCGGGTAATTCACCCCTCCACTTT.